This T cell receptor (beta chain) derives from a study of blood T cell repertoires in COVID-19. Study-wide background: Nucleic acid was either cDNA or gDNA, and it came from T cells, B-cell-depleted T cells, or PBMCs.

TCRdb keeps only in-frame clones here, not all; method: immunoSEQ multiplex PCR. The sample records roughly 68,000 clones, nearly 90% being singletons. Seattle patients were enrolled during active infection and followed longitudinally. Deletions cut 5 bases from V and 3 bases from J, with 17 bases between. Looked up from germline, CDR1 is SGHAT and CDR2 is FQNNGV. CDR3 length: 16 residues. Specimen: peripheral blood. This TCR was sampled from a woman aged 45-59 years with COVID-19, enrolled during active disease. The V call is TRBV11-2, the J call TRBJ2-1, with D perhaps TRBD1 (8 bases). For the CDR3, the DNA is TGTGCCAGCAGCCCCCAGGGGGCTAGCGGCTACAATGAGCAGTTCTTC. Translated: CASSPQGASGYNEQFF.